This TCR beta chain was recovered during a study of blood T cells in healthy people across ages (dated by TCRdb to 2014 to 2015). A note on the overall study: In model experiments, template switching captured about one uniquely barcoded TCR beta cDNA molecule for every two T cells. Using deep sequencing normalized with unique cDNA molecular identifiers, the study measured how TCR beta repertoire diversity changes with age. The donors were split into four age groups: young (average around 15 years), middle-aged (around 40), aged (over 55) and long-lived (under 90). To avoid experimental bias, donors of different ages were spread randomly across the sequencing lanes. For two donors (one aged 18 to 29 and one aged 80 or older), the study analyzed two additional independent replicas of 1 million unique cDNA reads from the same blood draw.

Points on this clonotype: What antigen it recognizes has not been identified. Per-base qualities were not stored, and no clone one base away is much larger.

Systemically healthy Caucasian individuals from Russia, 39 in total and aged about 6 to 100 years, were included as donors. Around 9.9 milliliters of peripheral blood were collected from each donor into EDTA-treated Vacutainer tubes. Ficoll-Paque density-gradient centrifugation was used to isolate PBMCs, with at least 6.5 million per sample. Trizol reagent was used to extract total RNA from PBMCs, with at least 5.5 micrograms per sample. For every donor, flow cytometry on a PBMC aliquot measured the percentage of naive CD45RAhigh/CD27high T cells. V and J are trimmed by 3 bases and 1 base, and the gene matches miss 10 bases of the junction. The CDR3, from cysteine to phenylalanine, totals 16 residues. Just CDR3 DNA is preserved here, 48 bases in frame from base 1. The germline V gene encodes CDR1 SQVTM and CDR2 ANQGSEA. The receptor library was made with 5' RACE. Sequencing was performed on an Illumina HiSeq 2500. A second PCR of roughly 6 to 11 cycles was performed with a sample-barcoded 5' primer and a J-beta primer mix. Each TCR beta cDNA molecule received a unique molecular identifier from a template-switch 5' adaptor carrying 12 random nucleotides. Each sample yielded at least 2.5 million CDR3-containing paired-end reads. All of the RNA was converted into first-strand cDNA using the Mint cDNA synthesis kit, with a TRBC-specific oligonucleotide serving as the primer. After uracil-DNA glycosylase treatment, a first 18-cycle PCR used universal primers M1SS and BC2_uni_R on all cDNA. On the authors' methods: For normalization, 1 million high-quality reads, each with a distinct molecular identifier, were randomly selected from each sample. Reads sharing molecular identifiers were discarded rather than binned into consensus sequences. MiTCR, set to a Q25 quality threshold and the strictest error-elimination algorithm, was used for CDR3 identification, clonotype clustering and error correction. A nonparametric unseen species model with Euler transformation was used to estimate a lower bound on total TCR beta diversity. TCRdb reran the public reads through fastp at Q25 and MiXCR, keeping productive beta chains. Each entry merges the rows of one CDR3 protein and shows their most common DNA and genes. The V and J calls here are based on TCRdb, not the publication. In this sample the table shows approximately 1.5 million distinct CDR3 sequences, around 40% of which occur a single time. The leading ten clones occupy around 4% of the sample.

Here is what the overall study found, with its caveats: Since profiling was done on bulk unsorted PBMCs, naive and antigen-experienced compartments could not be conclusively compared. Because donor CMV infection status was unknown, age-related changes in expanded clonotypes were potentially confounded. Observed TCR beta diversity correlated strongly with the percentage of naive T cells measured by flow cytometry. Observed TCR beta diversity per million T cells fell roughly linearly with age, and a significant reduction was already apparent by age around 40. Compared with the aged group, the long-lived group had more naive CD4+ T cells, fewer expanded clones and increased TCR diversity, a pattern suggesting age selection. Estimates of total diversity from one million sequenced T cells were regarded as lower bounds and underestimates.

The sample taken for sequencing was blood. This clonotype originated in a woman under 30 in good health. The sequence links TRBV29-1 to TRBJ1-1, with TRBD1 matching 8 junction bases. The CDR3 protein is CSVDRSGQAKNTEAFF. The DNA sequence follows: TGCAGCGTTGACCGTTCGGGACAGGCGAAGAACACTGAAGCTTTCTTT.